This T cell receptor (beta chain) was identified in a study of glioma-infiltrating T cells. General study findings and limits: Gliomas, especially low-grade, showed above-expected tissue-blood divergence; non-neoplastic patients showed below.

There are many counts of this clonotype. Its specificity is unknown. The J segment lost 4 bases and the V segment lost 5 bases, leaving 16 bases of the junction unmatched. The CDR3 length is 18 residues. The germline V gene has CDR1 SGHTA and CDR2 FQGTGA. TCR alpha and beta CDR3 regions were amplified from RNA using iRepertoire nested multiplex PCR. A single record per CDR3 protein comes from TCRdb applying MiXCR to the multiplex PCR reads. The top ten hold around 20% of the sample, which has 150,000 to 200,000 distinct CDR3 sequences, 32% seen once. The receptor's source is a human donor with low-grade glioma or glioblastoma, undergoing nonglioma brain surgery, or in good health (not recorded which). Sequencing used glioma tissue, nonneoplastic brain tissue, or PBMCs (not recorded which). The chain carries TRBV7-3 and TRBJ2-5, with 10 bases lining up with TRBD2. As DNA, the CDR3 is TGTGCCAGCAGCCCTAACCCAAGGCTAGCGGGAGAAGGAGAGACCCAGTACTTC. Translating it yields CASSPNPRLAGEGETQYF.